One and the same sample provided the 24 T cell receptor beta chains below, sequenced in a study of control samples from healthy donors and cancer patients. Clones were read by immunoSEQ multiplex PCR, and TCRdb kept only the in-frame ones, dropping some. The table has around 95,000 clones, 85% seen once; the top ten hold roughly 19%. Sequencing input: blood. These receptors were collected from a man between 25 and 39 years old in good health.

The chain couples TRBV5-4 to TRBJ2-3; 10 bases fit TRBD2. V shed 9 bases, J shed 3 bases, and the junction held 13 bases outside the gene matches. The CDR3 totals 16 residues. Germline CDR1 reads SGHNT; CDR2 reads YYREEE (reference sequence). The CDR3 loop is CATEDGSGGRTDTQYF. CDR3 DNA: TGTGCCACAGAGGATGGTAGCGGGGGGCGGACAGATACGCAGTATTTT. Looking up the rest from reference TRBV5-4 and TRBJ2-3 gives the full variable domain: ETGVTQSPTHLIKTRGQQVTLRCSSQSGHNTVSWYQQALGQGPQFIFQYYREEENGRGNFPPRFSGLQFPNYSSELNVNALELDDSALYLCATEDGSGGRTDTQYFGPGTRLTVL.

The chain is built from TRBV7-2 and TRBJ2-3; D possibly corresponds to TRBD1 (5 bases). Germline CDR1 SGHTA, CDR2 FQGNSA. V was clipped by 5 bases and J by 2 bases, with 17 bases between them. The CDR3 extends over 16 amino acids. CDR3 amino acids: CASSQGGVGSTDTQYF. Written as DNA, the CDR3 is TGTGCCAGCAGCCAGGGTGGAGTCGGGTCCACAGATACGCAGTATTTT. The variable domain in full, completed from reference TRBV7-2 and TRBJ2-3, reads GAGVSQSPSNKVTEKGKDVELRCDPISGHTALYWYRQSLGQGLEFLIYFQGNSAPDKSGLPSDRFSAERTGGSVSTLTIQRTQQEDSAVYLCASSQGGVGSTDTQYFGPGTRLTVL.

The gene calls are TRBV11-2 and TRBJ1-6, with 7 nucleotides matching TRBD1. Per germline, CDR1 SGHAT and CDR2 FQNNGV. CDR3 length: 15 residues. Unmatched junction bases numbered 7, after V lost 3 bases and J lost 8 bases. The CDR3 nucleotides read TGTGCCAGCAGCTTGGAAGGGGGCGCACATTCACCCCTCCACTTT. This encodes CASSLEGGAHSPLHF.

There are a few counts of this clone. The chain links TRBV5-4 to TRBJ2-2; D could derive from TRBD1 or TRBD2 (6 bases each). Germline CDR1 reads SGHNT; CDR2 reads YYREEE (reference sequence). This CDR3 spans 16 amino acids. Trimming took 4 bases from V and 1 from J, leaving 14 bases between them. The CDR3 loop reads CASSQEGGRNTGELFF. CDR3 DNA sequence: TGTGCCAGCAGCCAGGAAGGGGGGCGGAACACCGGGGAGCTGTTTTTT.

The genes are TRBV3-1 (or the pseudogene TRBV3-2) and TRBJ2-5; TRBD2 matches at 8 bases. This CDR3 spans 13 amino acids. Germline loops: CDR1 LGHDT, CDR2 YNNKEL (reference sequence). Losses at the gene ends were 3 bases for V and 5 bases for J; bases not matched to a gene: 2. The CDR3 sequence: CASSQERGETQYF. CDR3 nucleotides: TGTGCCAGCAGCCAGGAGCGGGGGGAGACCCAGTACTTC.

The CDR3 DNA reads TGTGCCAGCAGTGACTCCAGGACAGGGGGCGGACTGTTTTTT. Translating gives CASSDSRTGGGLFF. This rearrangement joins TRBV2 to TRBJ1-4, with TRBD1 matching over 11 bases. With V trimmed by 3 bases and J by 13 bases, 7 bases remained unmatched. CDR1 and CDR2 from the germline V gene are SNHLY and FYNNEI. The CDR3 extends over 14 amino acids.

This chain uses TRBV2 with TRBJ2-2; TRBD2 aligns across 9 bases. Germline V gene sequence: CDR1 SNHLY, CDR2 FYNNEI. J was trimmed by 4 bases and V by 5 bases; bases with no gene match: 2. The CDR3 is made up of 14 amino acids. The CDR3 protein is CASSLAGFTGELFF. Written as DNA, the CDR3 is TGTGCCAGCAGTCTAGCGGGGTTCACCGGGGAGCTGTTTTTT.

This clone was observed once. The rearrangement joins TRBV5-1 to TRBJ1-4; D is unclear. V shed 4 bases and J shed 0 bases, with 10 bases lying between them. Germline CDR1 SGHRS, CDR2 YFSETQ. This CDR3 contains 15 residues. CDR3 sequence reads: CASSMTGATNEKLFF. The CDR3 region has the DNA TGCGCCAGCAGCATGACCGGGGCAACTAATGAAAAACTGTTTTTT.

The chain combines TRBV10-1 with TRBJ2-3; tentative D call: TRBD2 (5 bases). From germline, CDR1 is WNHNN and CDR2 SYGVQD (reference sequence). There are 15 residues in the CDR3. V dropped 3 bases and J dropped 0 bases, with 10 bases sitting between them. CDR3 bases: TGCGCCAGCAGTGATGAGGGTATAAGCACAGATACGCAGTATTTT. This codes for CASSDEGISTDTQYF.

This chain connects TRBV28 to TRBJ1-1; 9 bases are a match to TRBD1. The CDR3 is 15 amino acids. Per the germline V gene, CDR1 is MDHEN and CDR2 is SYDVKM. Trimming took 5 bases from V and 1 from J; bases not matched to a gene: 5. The CDR3 DNA reads as TGTGCCAGCAGTCAACAACAGGGGGCGAACACTGAAGCTTTCTTT. It encodes CASSQQQGANTEAFF.

V is TRBV6-2 or TRBV6-3 and J is TRBJ1-1, with D maybe TRBD1 (6 bases). Between the trimmed V and J ends, which lost 3 bases and 7 bases, there was a span of 21 bases. This CDR3 contains 16 residues. Germline V gene lookup returns CDR1 MNHEY and CDR2 SVGEGT. The CDR3 DNA reads TGTGCCAGCAGTTATTTCTGGGACACTGGCCGGGGTGAAGCTTTCTTT. Translation gives CASSYFWDTGRGEAFF.

This chain connects TRBV5-6 to TRBJ2-5, with 7 bases fitting TRBD2. The ends lost 4 bases at V and 9 bases at J; junction bases unmatched: 9. The germline V gene has CDR1 SGHDT and CDR2 YYEEEE. This CDR3 spans 13 amino acids. CDR3 sequence: CASSPGLGLAQYF. For the CDR3, the DNA is TGTGCCAGCAGCCCAGGACTAGGACTAGCCCAGTACTTC.

V usage is TRBV10-2 and J usage is TRBJ1-5, with D perhaps TRBD1 (5 bases). Germline assignment: CDR1 WSHSY and CDR2 SAAADI. The CDR3 spans 14 residues. With 8 bases removed from V and 4 bases from J, the gap between germline ends came to 15 bases. The DNA of the CDR3 is TGCGCCAGCTCGACGGCGGGGGGGAATCAGCCCCAGCATTTT. Residues: CASSTAGGNQPQHF.

V gene TRBV5-1 combines with J gene TRBJ2-7, with a weak D call TRBD2 (7 bases). The CDR3 has 15 amino acids. With 4 bases removed from V and 0 bases from J, the gap between germline ends came to 14 bases. Germline values: CDR1 SGHRS, CDR2 YFSETQ. CDR3 DNA: TGCGCCAGCAGCCGCGGGGGCCAAAGCTCCTACGAGCAGTACTTC. Translated, it gives CASSRGGQSSYEQYF.

The rearrangement links TRBV25-1 to TRBJ2-1, with D perhaps TRBD1 or TRBD2 (6 bases each). Trimming shortened V by 3 bases and J by 8 bases, and 17 bases separated the two germline ends. CDR1 is MGHDK, CDR2 SYGVNS, per germline. The CDR3 is 15 amino acids. This CDR3 reads CASSEEGHKRYEQFF. DNA of the CDR3: TGTGCCAGCAGTGAGGAGGGACACAAACGCTATGAGCAGTTCTTC.

The chain is built from TRBV18 and TRBJ1-1, with 9 bases matching TRBD1. This CDR3 comprises 19 residues. V was clipped by 2 bases and J by 2 bases; unmatched bases: 15. The germline V gene has CDR1 KGHSH and CDR2 LQKENI. The CDR3 is CASSPATPGQGIGNTEAFF. As DNA, the CDR3 is TGTGCCAGCTCACCAGCAACCCCAGGACAGGGGATAGGTAACACTGAAGCTTTCTTT.

The chain joins TRBV6-5 to TRBJ2-3; a possible D gene is TRBD1 (6 bases). Germline-derived CDR1 and CDR2 are MNHEY and SVGAGI. The V and J ends lost 6 bases and 1 base respectively, with 11 bases between them. The CDR3 spans 14 residues. The chain's CDR3 is CASRTGFGTDTQYF. The DNA of the CDR3 is TGTGCCAGCAGGACAGGTTTCGGCACAGATACGCAGTATTTT.

The chain recombines TRBV15 with TRBJ1-4, with D tentatively TRBD1 (5 bases). CDR3 size: 17 residues. Per the germline V gene, CDR1 is LNHNV and CDR2 is YYDKDF (reference sequence). Trimming took off 0 bases at V and 7 bases at J, with 18 bases between the two ends. The CDR3 region has the DNA TGTGCCACCAGCAGAGATGGAGGGACGGCAGTGGGTGAAAAACTGTTTTTT. Its protein product is CATSRDGGTAVGEKLFF.

The chain couples TRBV9 to TRBJ2-6, with a possible D match to TRBD1 (6 bases). The CDR3 has 19 amino acids. Per the germline V gene, CDR1 is SGDLS and CDR2 is YYNGEE. The ends were cut back, 4 bases at V and 1 base at J, with 21 bases in the middle. CDR3 in DNA: TGTGCCAGCAGCCCTTTTGGACAGATTAGCTTATCTGGGGCCAACGTCCTGACTTTC. Protein: CASSPFGQISLSGANVLTF.

Points on this clone: The junction differs from germline at one of its ends, possibly a read error. The J gene is TRBJ2-1, the V gene TRBV27; D call uncertain. The germline CDR1 and CDR2 sequences are MNHEY and SMNVEV (reference sequence). The CDR3 runs to 12 residues. The CDR3 bases are TGTGCCGGCAGTTTTTCCCCCCATGAGCAGTTCTTC. Protein: CAGSFSPHEQFF.

V is TRBV27 and J is TRBJ2-3; weak D call: TRBD2 (7 bases). The germline V gene has CDR1 MNHEY and CDR2 SMNVEV (reference sequence). The V gene lost 6 bases and the J gene lost 5 bases, with 21 bases spanning the gap. This CDR3 contains 16 residues. The CDR3 sequence: CASSRREGGVKDTQYF. The CDR3 coding sequence is TGTGCCAGCAGCCGCAGGGAGGGGGGGGTCAAAGATACGCAGTATTTT.

The J gene is TRBJ2-2, the V gene TRBV6-6; perhaps TRBD1 as D (6 bases). Germline lookup yields CDR1 MNHNY and CDR2 SVGAGI (reference sequence). The CDR3 totals 15 residues. The V end lost 1 base, the J end lost 6 bases, and 12 bases lay between the germline ends. The CDR3 DNA sequence: TGTGCCAGCAGTTACTTTACAGGGAAAGCCGGGGAGCTGTTTTTT. Translated, it gives CASSYFTGKAGELFF.

This chain uses TRBV5-6 with TRBJ2-2, with D hard to call. V lost 2 bases and J 0 bases, leaving 5 bases between the germline ends. The CDR3 is 14 residues long. Germline CDR1 SGHDT, CDR2 YYEEEE. The CDR3 nucleotides are TGTGCCAGCAGCTTCGCGACGAACACCGGGGAGCTGTTTTTT. Protein product: CASSFATNTGELFF. Full variable domain (outside the CDR3, taken from reference TRBV5-6 and TRBJ2-2): DAGVTQSPTHLIKTRGQQVTLRCSPKSGHDTVSWYQQALGQGPQFIFQYYEEEERQRGNFPDRFSGHQFPNYSSELNVNALLLGDSALYLCASSFATNTGELFFGEGSRLTVL.

The rearrangement links TRBV30 to TRBJ2-7, with 8 positions matching TRBD1. CDR3 size: 14 residues. After removal of 2 bases from V and 2 bases from J, the junction contained 5 bases not matched to a gene. Germline V gives CDR1 GTSNPN, CDR2 SVGIG (reference sequence). The CDR3 here is CAWSFGRGPYEQYF. Here the CDR3 DNA reads TGTGCCTGGAGTTTCGGCAGGGGGCCCTACGAGCAGTACTTC.